These T cell receptor beta chains were read from a single sample in a study of CD8+ T cells in alopecia areata. Assay used: immunoSEQ multiplex PCR; TCRdb lists only in-frame clones, some missing. The table records approximately 140,000 clones, around 50% of them present only once. Sequencing used CD4+ T cells sorted from blood. All receptors derive from a human donor with alopecia areata. Both conserved end residues are part of each CDR3. The D gene is left open where the match is weak. A row's size may be missing; if present it is once, few, many or a size class.

j_call,clone_size,v_call,d_call,cdr3_nt,cdr3_aa
TRBJ2-5,-,TRBV23-1,-,TGCGCCAGCAGTCAATCCTCGGGGCCCGGGTCGGAGACCCAGTACTTC,CASSQSSGPGSETQYF
TRBJ1-2,-,TRBV4-1,TRBD1,TGCGCCAGCAGCCACGTAGGACAGGACTATGGCTACACCTTC,CASSHVGQDYGYTF
TRBJ2-2,-,TRBV5-1,TRBD1,TGCGCCAGCAGCTATGGACAGGGGGCCGGCGGGGAGCTGTTTTTT,CASSYGQGAGGELFF
TRBJ2-7,few,TRBV30,-,TGTGCCTGGAGATGGGCCCCAACGGGCGAGCAGTACTTC,CAWRWAPTGEQYF
TRBJ2-6,few,TRBV14,-,TGTGCCAGCAGCCACGGGTCTGGGGCCAACGTCCTGACTTTC,CASSHGSGANVLTF
TRBJ1-5,once,TRBV30,TRBD1,TGTGCCTGGAGCAACGGACAGGGGACATACAATCAGCCCCAGCATTTT,CAWSNGQGTYNQPQHF
TRBJ2-3,few,TRBV11-2,TRBD2,TGTGCCAGCAGCCCGGGAGGGGGCACAGATACGCAGTATTTT,CASSPGGGTDTQYF
TRBJ2-3,-,TRBV15,TRBD2,TGTGCCACCAAGACTAGCGGCACAGATACGCAGTATTTT,CATKTSGTDTQYF
TRBJ2-1,-,TRBV5-6,TRBD2,TGTGCCAGCAGCTTGAGTGGCCTGACTAGCCCCCGCTCCTACAATGAGCAGTTCTTC,CASSLSGLTSPRSYNEQFF
TRBJ2-1,-,TRBV28,-,TGTGCCAGCAGGGTCGGGGGCAGTGAGCAGTTCTTC,CASRVGGSEQFF
TRBJ1-2,few,TRBV5-6,-,TGTGCCAGCAGAGTTATCGGGGGCGATGGCTACACCTTC,CASRVIGGDGYTF
TRBJ2-1,-,TRBV28,TRBD2,TGTGCCAGCAGAATTAGCGGGAGGGGTGATGAGCAGTTCTTC,CASRISGRGDEQFF
TRBJ2-3,-,TRBV5-4,TRBD2,TGTGCCAGCAGCGCCCGACTAGCGGACACAGATACGCAGTATTTT,CASSARLADTDTQYF
TRBJ1-1,-,TRBV2,-,TGTGCCAGCAGTGAGAGGGCCAGTAACACTGAAGCTTTCTTT,CASSERASNTEAFF
TRBJ2-3,-,TRBV7-2,-,TGTGCCAGCAGCCTCTCGGTGGGCACAGATACGCAGTATTTT,CASSLSVGTDTQYF
TRBJ2-1,few,TRBV5-4,TRBD2,TGTGCCAGCAGCTTGGTATTAGCGGGAGTAGGTAACGATGAGCAGTTCTTC,CASSLVLAGVGNDEQFF
TRBJ2-2,few,TRBV9,TRBD1,TGTGCCAGCAGCGTCGGACAGGGGGCCGCCACCGGGGAGCTGTTTTTT,CASSVGQGAATGELFF
TRBJ2-7,few,TRBV23-1,-,TGCGCCAGCAGTCAATCGGGGGTCGTGCAGTACTTC,CASSQSGVVQYF
TRBJ1-2,-,TRBV27,-,TGTGCCAGCAGTTCCTGGGACGGCCACTATGGCTACACCTTC,CASSSWDGHYGYTF
TRBJ2-3,-,TRBV7-2,-,TGTGCCAGCAGCCCCCCCACAGATACGCAGTATTTT,CASSPPTDTQYF
TRBJ2-3,-,TRBV30,-,TGTGCCTGGAGTGTACTCGTGGGGGTCACAGATACGCAGTATTTT,CAWSVLVGVTDTQYF
TRBJ2-7,-,TRBV30,-,TGTGCCTGGATGAGGTCCCCCCCCTACGAGCAGTACTTC,CAWMRSPPYEQYF
TRBJ1-2,-,TRBV6-5,TRBD1,TGTGCCAGCAGAGCAGGAGGGACAGGGAGCTATGGCTACACCTTC,CASRAGGTGSYGYTF
TRBJ2-7,few,TRBV29-1,-,TGCAGCGTTACCCCCAGGCACACCTACGAGCAGTACTTC,CSVTPRHTYEQYF
TRBJ2-1,once,TRBV5-1,-,TGCGCCAGCGGCCGGGACTTAACTAATGAGCAGTTCTTC,CASGRDLTNEQFF
TRBJ2-5,few,TRBV19,TRBD1,TGTGCCAGTAGTCCGGGACAGCACCAAGAGACCCAGTACTTC,CASSPGQHQETQYF
TRBJ2-3,few,TRBV29-1,TRBD2,TGCAGCGTCGTGGGACTAGGGGGTACGCAGTATTTT,CSVVGLGGTQYF
TRBJ2-7,-,TRBV5-1,-,TGCGCCAGCAGTGGGGGCACTGTATCCTACGAGCAGTACTTC,CASSGGTVSYEQYF
TRBJ2-5,-,TRBV29-1,TRBD2,TGCAGCGTTGTGGTACTAGCGGGAGAGACCCAGTACTTC,CSVVVLAGETQYF
TRBJ2-1,-,TRBV28,TRBD2,TGTGCCAGCAGGGGTGGGACTAGCGGACTCAATGAGCAGTTCTTC,CASRGGTSGLNEQFF
TRBJ2-7,few,TRBV5-1,TRBD1,TGCGCCAGCAGCGGGGATACCGGGACAGGACCCTACGAGCAGTACTTC,CASSGDTGTGPYEQYF
TRBJ2-1,few,TRBV5-4,TRBD2,TGTGCCAGCAGCAAGAACACCCCGGGACTAGCGGGGATTGAGCAGTTCTTC,CASSKNTPGLAGIEQFF
TRBJ2-6,-,TRBV5-1,-,TGCGCCAGCACCTTGGCCGGGGGCCTAAGCTCTGGGGCCAACGTCCTGACTTTC,CASTLAGGLSSGANVLTF
TRBJ2-1,few,TRBV27,TRBD2,TGTGCCAGCAGTTTATTAGCGGGAGGATCCTACAATGAGCAGTTCTTC,CASSLLAGGSYNEQFF
TRBJ2-1,-,TRBV9,-,TGTGCCAGCAGCGCATTAGACAATCCATCCTACAATGAGCAGTTCTTC,CASSALDNPSYNEQFF
TRBJ2-7,-,TRBV5-1,TRBD2,TGCGCCAGCAGCCCCCCCTCGATAGCGGGGTCGCCTTACGAGCAGTACTTC,CASSPPSIAGSPYEQYF
TRBJ2-7,-,TRBV15,-,TGTGCCACCAGCAGAGATTGGGACCGTGTCGAGCAGTACTTC,CATSRDWDRVEQYF
TRBJ2-5,few,TRBV10-3,-,TGTGCCATCAGTGATCCGAATAGCGGAGGACTACAAGAGACCCAGTACTTC,CAISDPNSGGLQETQYF
TRBJ2-7,-,TRBV9,TRBD2,TGTGCCAGCAGCCCCTCCCGAGGCGGGACTAGCGGGTCTCCTACTGCCTACGAGCAGTACTTC,CASSPSRGGTSGSPTAYEQYF
TRBJ2-7,-,TRBV28,TRBD2,TGTGCCAGCTTGAGCGGGGCAGTCTCCTACGAGCAGTACTTC,CASLSGAVSYEQYF
TRBJ2-3,-,TRBV5-1,-,TGCGCCAGCACCTATACCCGCGTGGTCGGAACAGATACGCAGTATTTT,CASTYTRVVGTDTQYF
TRBJ2-7,-,TRBV5-1,TRBD1,TGCGCCAGCAGCTTCCATGGGACAGGGACGGGGGAGCAGTACTTC,CASSFHGTGTGEQYF
TRBJ2-5,-,TRBV5-1,-,TGCGCCAGCAGCCCGGGTTGGGAAGAGACCCAGTACTTC,CASSPGWEETQYF
TRBJ2-3,-,TRBV29-1,-,TGCAGCGTCCTTTCTCCAGATACGCAGTATTTT,CSVLSPDTQYF
TRBJ1-2,-,TRBV6-5,-,TGTGCCAGCAGTTACGGACGCGCCTATGGCTACACCTTC,CASSYGRAYGYTF
TRBJ1-2,-,TRBV6-5,-,TGTGCCAGCAGTTACTTTGGCAGATCGTACTATGGCTACACCTTC,CASSYFGRSYYGYTF
TRBJ2-1,few,TRBV30,TRBD2,TGTGCCTGGAGTGTACGGGTGACTAGCCCGGGGAATGAGCAGTTCTTC,CAWSVRVTSPGNEQFF
TRBJ1-5,-,TRBV7-2,-,TGTGCCAGCAGCTGGGGGCGCGGAGTCAATCAGCCCCAGCATTTT,CASSWGRGVNQPQHF
TRBJ1-5,-,TRBV29-1,TRBD1,TGCAGCGTTCTTTATGGGACAGGGTGGAATCAGCCCCAGCATTTT,CSVLYGTGWNQPQHF
TRBJ2-3,-,TRBV10-3,-,TGTGCCATCAGTGCTAGGATCCAAGATACGCAGTATTTT,CAISARIQDTQYF
TRBJ2-1,-,TRBV15,-,TGTGCCACCAGCAGAGATCGGGGCGGCGCAAGCTCCTACAATGAGCAGTTCTTC,CATSRDRGGASSYNEQFF
TRBJ1-1,-,TRBV29-1,-,TGCAGCGTTGAAGATCGGGCAAGACTAGCTTTCTTT,CSVEDRARLAFF